These 28 T cell receptor beta chains share one sample of origin, sequenced in a study of OX40 agonist ivuxolimab in advanced cancers. The protocol was immunoSEQ multiplex PCR, while the TCRdb copy is restricted to in-frame clones and leaves out a portion. The sample carries about 96,000 clones, roughly four fifths recorded once. Sequencing used CD4+ or CD8+ T cells sorted from blood, obtained in a trial of the OX40 agonist ivuxolimab. The receptor source for this set is an adult with an advanced solid tumor such as melanoma, head and neck, liver or kidney cancer.

This chain joins TRBV19 and TRBJ1-4; unclear D gene. Trimming cost V 3 bases and J 3 bases, with 14 bases left between them. Germline lookup yields CDR1 LNHDA and CDR2 SQIVND (reference sequence). This CDR3 comprises 16 residues. The CDR3 sequence: CASSISLWRSNEKLFF. The CDR3 nucleotides are TGTGCCAGTAGTATTTCCCTATGGAGGTCTAATGAAAAACTGTTTTTT.

The DNA for the CDR3 is TGTGCCAGCAGCTCCCCCACTAGCTCCTACGAGCAGTACTTC. Its translation is CASSSPTSSYEQYF. The chain recombines TRBV7-2 with TRBJ2-7; maybe TRBD2 (5 bases). Germline CDR1 reads SGHTA; CDR2 reads FQGNSA. Trimming cost V 4 bases and J 0 bases, with 10 bases left between them. This CDR3 has 14 amino acids.

V and J are TRBV25-1 and TRBJ2-3; no firm D call. The V gene lost 2 bases and the J gene lost 5 bases, with 5 bases spanning the gap. Germline-derived CDR1 and CDR2 are MGHDK and SYGVNS. This CDR3 has 12 residues. CDR3 DNA: TGTGCCAGCAGTGAACCGATAGATACGCAGTATTTT. Its protein product is CASSEPIDTQYF. Full variable domain (missing parts from reference TRBV25-1 and TRBJ2-3): EADIYQTPRYLVIGTGKKITLECSQTMGHDKMYWYQQDPGMELHLIHYSYGVNSTEKGDLSSESTVSRIRTEHFPLTLESARPSHTSQYLCASSEPIDTQYFGPGTRLTVL.

The chain's CDR3 is CSVVVLVDPYEQYF. In nucleotides, the CDR3 is TGCAGCGTTGTCGTCCTAGTGGACCCCTACGAGCAGTACTTC. The J gene is TRBJ2-7, the V gene TRBV29-1; D unclear. Deletions cut 4 bases from V and 2 bases from J, with 15 bases between. This CDR3 has 14 residues. Germline V gene data show CDR1 as SQVTM and CDR2 as ANQGSEA.

The chain recombines TRBV7-8 with TRBJ2-7, with 8 bases identical to TRBD2. The CDR3 consists of 14 residues. Germline V CDR1 and CDR2: SGHVS, FQNEAQ. Trimming removed 6 bases from V and 2 bases from J; junction bases left unmatched: 6. As DNA, the CDR3 is TGTGCCAGCAGTTTCGATAGCGGGGCCTACGAGCAGTACTTC. Protein sequence: CASSFDSGAYEQYF.

The chain is built from TRBV19 and TRBJ1-1; a weak D match, TRBD1 (5 bases). Germline lookup yields CDR1 LNHDA and CDR2 SQIVND (reference sequence). The germline V and J ends were trimmed by 1 base and 4 bases, with 16 bases remaining between them. The CDR3 spans 16 residues. The CDR3 nucleotides are TGTGCCAGTAGTATAGCGGACGGGGGGTTTATCACTGAAGCTTTCTTT. This gives the protein CASSIADGGFITEAFF.

The gene calls are TRBV5-8 and TRBJ2-3, with D possibly TRBD1 on 6 matching bases. Trimming stripped 4 bases from V and 4 bases from J, with 19 bases between. From germline, CDR1 is SGHTS and CDR2 YDEGEE. The CDR3 contains 16 residues. CDR3 nucleotide sequence: TGTGCCAGCAGCATATTAGGGGCAGGGGCTTCAGATACGCAGTATTTT. Translated, it gives CASSILGAGASDTQYF.

CDR3 amino acids: CASRYGGNTEAFF. The CDR3 nucleotides are TGTGCCAGCAGATATGGGGGGAACACTGAAGCTTTCTTT. The chain employs TRBV6-6 and TRBJ1-1; tentative D call: TRBD1 (5 bases). From germline, CDR1 is MNHNY and CDR2 SVGAGI (reference sequence). There are 13 residues in the CDR3. Trimming stripped 6 bases from V and 1 base from J, with 9 bases between.

The chain's CDR3 is CASSLRGDGDEQYF. The CDR3 coding sequence is TGTGCCAGCAGCTTACGTGGAGACGGGGACGAGCAGTACTTC. The chain is built from TRBV5-4 and TRBJ2-7; D may be TRBD2 (5 bases). The CDR3 consists of 14 residues. Germline lookup yields CDR1 SGHNT and CDR2 YYREEE (reference sequence). Trimming took off 2 bases at V and 5 bases at J, with 14 bases between the two ends. The full variable domain, in which reference TRBV5-4 and TRBJ2-7 provide the parts outside the CDR3, is ETGVTQSPTHLIKTRGQQVTLRCSSQSGHNTVSWYQQALGQGPQFIFQYYREEENGRGNFPPRFSGLQFPNYSSELNVNALELDDSALYLCASSLRGDGDEQYFGPGTRLTVT.

The V and J genes are TRBV6-5 and TRBJ2-5; D tentatively reads TRBD1 or TRBD2 (6 bases each). Trimming cost V 7 bases and J 5 bases, with 11 bases left between them. CDR1 MNHEY and CDR2 SVGAGI come from the germline V gene. The CDR3 extends over 12 amino acids. The CDR3 loop is CASIGGGETQYF. In DNA, the CDR3 is TGTGCCAGCATCGGGGGCGGGGAGACCCAGTACTTC.

The J gene is TRBJ2-3, the V gene TRBV12-5; 8 bases are a match to TRBD1. This CDR3 is 15 amino acids long. V lost 4 bases, J lost 4 bases, and 7 bases stayed unmatched. Germline assignment: CDR1 LGHNT and CDR2 FRNRAP. The DNA for the CDR3 is TGTGCTAGTGGTTCCCGGACAGGGAAAGCAGATACGCAGTATTTT. The encoded protein is CASGSRTGKADTQYF.

CDR3 sequence (DNA): TGTGCCAGCAGCTTAATGTCTGCGGGGGAAACAGATACGCAGTATTTT. This gives the protein CASSLMSAGETDTQYF. The chain uses TRBV7-3 and TRBJ2-3; 7 positions match TRBD2. This CDR3 comprises 16 residues. V was clipped by 1 base and J by 3 bases; unmatched bases: 7. Germline V lookup: CDR1 SGHTA, CDR2 FQGTGA. The variable domain in full, with the rest retrieved from reference TRBV7-3 and TRBJ2-3, is GAGVSQTPSNKVTEKGKYVELRCDPISGHTALYWYRQSLGQGPEFLIYFQGTGAADDSGLPNDRFFAVRPEGSVSTLKIQRTERGDSAVYLCASSLMSAGETDTQYFGPGTRLTVL.

This chain joins TRBV7-9 and TRBJ1-2, with TRBD1 as a possible D gene (6 bases). CDR1 and CDR2 from the germline V gene are SEHNR and FQNEAQ (reference sequence). The V and J ends lost 8 bases and 4 bases respectively, with 17 bases between them. The CDR3 has 14 amino acids. This CDR3 reads CASGSFQGSYGYTF. The CDR3 nucleotides read TGTGCCAGCGGGTCTTTCCAGGGGAGCTATGGCTACACCTTC.

This chain connects TRBV25-1 to TRBJ2-7, with 7 positions matching TRBD2. The V gene's germline CDR1 is MGHDK and CDR2 SYGVNS. This CDR3 spans 14 amino acids. With 2 bases clipped from V and 3 bases from J, the junction kept 4 bases outside the gene matches. DNA for the CDR3: TGTGCCAGCAGTGAAAAGCGGGGTGACTACGAGCAGTACTTC. Translation gives CASSEKRGDYEQYF.

This clone has only one observation. This rearrangement joins TRBV7-8 to TRBJ2-5, with 14 positions matching TRBD2. V trimming: 1 base; J trimming: 4 bases; junction bases outside the gene matches: 11. This CDR3 is built from 19 residues. Per germline, CDR1 SGHVS and CDR2 FQNEAQ. CDR3 in amino acids: CASSLVLGTSGRVGETQYF. The CDR3 coding sequence is TGTGCCAGCAGCTTAGTTCTGGGGACTAGCGGGAGAGTAGGAGAGACCCAGTACTTC. Full variable domain (outside the CDR3, taken from reference TRBV7-8 and TRBJ2-5): GAGVSQSPRYKVAKRGQDVALRCDPISGHVSLFWYQQALGQGPEFLTYFQNEAQLDKSGLPSDRFFAERPEGSVSTLKIQRTQQEDSAVYLCASSLVLGTSGRVGETQYFGPGTRLLVL.

The rearrangement links TRBV2 to TRBJ2-2; 11 bases line up with TRBD2. This CDR3 is built from 16 residues. The V segment lost 3 bases and the J segment 5 bases; nucleotides outside the gene matches: 5. CDR1 and CDR2 (germline): SNHLY, FYNNEI. For the CDR3, the DNA is TGTGCCAGCAGTGACCTAGCGGGAGGTGGTACCGGGGAGCTGTTTTTT. Translation: CASSDLAGGGTGELFF.

The CDR3 DNA sequence: TGTGCCAGCAGCTTAGCGCTGGGGGGGATTAATGAAAAACTGTTTTTT. Encoded protein: CASSLALGGINEKLFF. The V and J genes are TRBV7-8 and TRBJ1-4, with D perhaps matching TRBD1 (5 bases). CDR1 SGHVS and CDR2 FQNEAQ come from the germline V gene. The CDR3 length is 16 residues. With 0 bases removed from V and 4 bases from J, the gap between germline ends came to 12 bases.

The chain uses TRBV9 and TRBJ2-1; 13 bases map to TRBD2. The junction had 12 bases not matched to a gene; V was cut back by 5 bases and J by 4 bases. Germline assignment: CDR1 SGDLS and CDR2 YYNGEE. The CDR3 sequence is 18 residues long. The CDR3 loop reads CASSPERGLAGLYNEQFF. The DNA of the CDR3 is TGTGCCAGCAGTCCGGAGAGGGGACTAGCGGGACTATACAATGAGCAGTTCTTC.

V is TRBV12-2 and J is TRBJ2-1. TRBV12-2 is listed as a pseudogene. CDR3 length: 19 residues. CDR3 nucleotide sequence: TGTGCAAGTCGCTCCCGCCCCGACGGTCAGACGGCCCCCTACAATGAGCAGTTCTTC. This encodes CASRSRPDGQTAPYNEQFF.

V and J are TRBV12-5 and TRBJ2-3; tentative D call: TRBD1 (5 bases). Trimming shortened V by 1 base and J by 3 bases, and 17 bases separated the two germline ends. CDR3 length: 17 residues. Per the germline V gene, CDR1 is LGHNT and CDR2 is FRNRAP. The CDR3 spells CASGLGVDSHLTDTQYF. In DNA form, the CDR3 reads TGTGCTAGTGGTTTGGGGGTCGACAGTCACCTAACAGATACGCAGTATTTT.

This clone appeared a few times. The gene calls are TRBV4-2 and TRBJ1-5, with D maybe TRBD1 (5 bases). V was cut by 0 bases and J by 4 bases, with 10 bases left in between. CDR1 and CDR2 from the germline V gene are LGHNA and YNFKEQ. The CDR3 length is 15 residues. The CDR3: CASSQDRGSNQPQHF. CDR3 DNA sequence: TGTGCCAGCAGCCAAGATCGGGGGTCGAATCAGCCCCAGCATTTT.

This sequence joins TRBV7-2 and TRBJ1-3; unclear D gene. CDR3 length: 16 amino acids. V was shortened by 1 base and J by 0 bases, with 10 bases between the two germline ends. Germline-derived CDR1 and CDR2 are SGHTA and FQGNSA. The CDR3 DNA follows: TGTGCCAGCAGCTTAGGTCCGGGGTTCTCTGGAAACACCATATATTTT. As protein: CASSLGPGFSGNTIYF.

This chain links TRBV6-5 with TRBJ2-5, with TRBD2 matching over 7 bases. Trimming at V came to 2 bases and at J to 5 bases, leaving 8 bases not matched to a gene. The CDR3 is 15 residues long. In germline, CDR1 is MNHEY, CDR2 SVGAGI. This chain's CDR3 is CASSYRRGSGETQYF. CDR3 bases: TGTGCCAGCAGTTACCGGCGGGGGAGTGGGGAGACCCAGTACTTC.

The chain uses TRBV29-1 and TRBJ2-3; 14 bases fit TRBD2. This CDR3 spans 22 amino acids. The germline gives CDR1 SQVTM, CDR2 ANQGSEA. The junction had 28 bases not matched to a gene; V was cut back by 6 bases and J by 5 bases. The CDR3 nucleotides read TGCAGCGTGACGACAGGGGGCGAACTCGGGACTAGCGGGAGACGAAGAGAAGATACGCAGTATTTT. The encoded protein is CSVTTGGELGTSGRRREDTQYF.

The chain is built from TRBV9 and TRBJ2-1; D is possibly TRBD2 (6 bases). CDR1 is SGDLS and CDR2 is YYNGEE in the germline V gene. The length of the CDR3 is 15 residues. The V and J ends lost 1 base and 2 bases respectively, with 10 bases between them. CDR3 DNA: TGTGCCAGCAGCGTATTCTCGGGGGCCTACAATGAGCAGTTCTTC. It is translated as CASSVFSGAYNEQFF. Complete variable domain (other parts from reference TRBV9 and TRBJ2-1): DSGVTQTPKHLITATGQRVTLRCSPRSGDLSVYWYQQSLDQGLQFLIQYYNGEERAKGNILERFSAQQFPDLHSELNLSSLELGDSALYFCASSVFSGAYNEQFFGPGTRLTVL.

The V gene is TRBV25-1, the J gene TRBJ1-4; a weak D match, TRBD1 (5 bases). This CDR3 contains 15 residues. Trimming took off 2 bases at V and 4 bases at J, with 11 bases between the two ends. CDR1 is MGHDK and CDR2 is SYGVNS in the germline V gene. DNA of the CDR3: TGTGCCAGCAGTGAAGGGCAGGGTCTTAATGAAAAACTGTTTTTT. Translating it yields CASSEGQGLNEKLFF. Looking up the rest from reference TRBV25-1 and TRBJ1-4 gives the full variable domain: EADIYQTPRYLVIGTGKKITLECSQTMGHDKMYWYQQDPGMELHLIHYSYGVNSTEKGDLSSESTVSRIRTEHFPLTLESARPSHTSQYLCASSEGQGLNEKLFFGSGTQLSVL.

This chain uses TRBV4-3 with TRBJ2-1; D remains unclear. CDR1 and CDR2 (germline): LGHNA, YSLEER. Trimming pared 0 bases from V and 14 bases from J, leaving 17 bases between. The CDR3 covers 14 residues. The CDR3 nucleotides read TGCGCCAGCAGCCAAGATCTGGCGGCTTTAGCAGAGTTCTTC. This sequence encodes CASSQDLAALAEFF.

The rearrangement uses TRBV4-3 and TRBJ1-1; D is perhaps TRBD1 (5 bases). V lost 0 bases to trimming and J lost 7 bases, with 12 bases between them. CDR1 LGHNA and CDR2 YSLEER come from the germline V gene. This CDR3 spans 14 amino acids. Here the CDR3 reads CASSQDSRAGEAFF. The CDR3 DNA reads as TGCGCCAGCAGCCAAGATAGCAGGGCGGGTGAAGCTTTCTTT.